The T cell receptor beta chain under discussion was sequenced for a study of T-cell memory formation after mild COVID-19. A 5'RACE reaction primed in the constant segment made cDNA libraries of TCR alpha and TCR beta, and these carried sample barcodes and UMIs. TCRdb re-called the 5' RACE reads with MiXCR, one entry per CDR3 protein. Counted here are about 150,000 distinct CDR3 sequences, 6% to 7% occurring once; the ten biggest clones make up more than 2%. Source material: PBMCs or a T cell subset sorted from them (not recorded which). This TCR came from an adult woman who had mild COVID-19 (a few samples of this study predate the infection). Cell type and time point are not known.

The CDR3 sequence: CASSPSGAYNSPLHF. As DNA, the CDR3 is TGTGCCAGCAGCCCCAGCGGTGCCTATAATTCACCCCTCCACTTT. The chain carries TRBV7-8 and TRBJ1-6; no firm D call. The CDR3 runs to 15 residues. V lost 5 bases to trimming and J lost 2 bases, with 10 bases between them. CDR1 is SGHVS and CDR2 is FQNEAQ in the germline V gene.